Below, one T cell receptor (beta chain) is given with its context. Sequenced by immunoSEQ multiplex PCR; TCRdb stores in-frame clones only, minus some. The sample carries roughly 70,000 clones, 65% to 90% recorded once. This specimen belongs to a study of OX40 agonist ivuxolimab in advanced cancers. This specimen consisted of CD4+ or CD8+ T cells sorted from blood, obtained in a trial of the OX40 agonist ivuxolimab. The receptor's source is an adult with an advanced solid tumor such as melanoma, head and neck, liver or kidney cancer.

The CDR3 DNA sequence: TGTGCCAGCAGTTTACGGGGAACGGCGGCCGATACGCAGTATTTT. This translates into CASSLRGTAADTQYF. The chain recombines TRBV5-8 with TRBJ2-3; perhaps TRBD2 as D (5 bases). CDR3 length: 15 residues. Germline-derived CDR1 and CDR2 are SGHTS and YDEGEE. The V end lost 5 bases, the J end lost 6 bases, and 19 bases lay between the germline ends.